The 31 T cell receptor beta chains below were found in one sample sequenced in a study of T-cell reconstitution after alpha-beta-depleted transplantation in children. The TCRbeta library incorporated unique molecular identifiers. TCRdb redid the calling of the PCR reads with MiXCR, one entry per CDR3 protein. The profile shows approximately 100,000 distinct CDR3 sequences, 12% of them singletons. Source: PBMCs from the stem cell graft donor, taken from the stem cell graft. The receptor set was obtained from a human donor who donated a stem cell graft to a child with inherited bone marrow failure.

This clonotype was picked up many times. The chain recombines TRBV5-1 with TRBJ2-7; perhaps D is TRBD1 or TRBD2 (5 bases each). Trimming took 1 base from V and 2 from J, leaving 13 bases between them. Germline-derived CDR1 and CDR2 are SGHRS and YFSETQ. The CDR3 contains 15 residues. Here the CDR3 reads CASSLRETVTYEQYF. The CDR3 coding sequence is TGCGCCAGCAGCTTGAGGGAGACAGTAACCTACGAGCAGTACTTC. The whole variable domain, filled in from reference TRBV5-1 and TRBJ2-7, reads KAGVTQTPRYLIKTRGQQVTLSCSPISGHRSVSWYQQTPGQGLQFLFEYFSETQRNKGNFPGRFSGRQFSNSRSEMNVSTLELGDSALYLCASSLRETVTYEQYFGPGTRLTVT.

This clonotype has at least ten counts. The chain has TRBV2 and TRBJ2-4; the match to TRBD2 covers 14 bases. This CDR3 spans 14 amino acids. V shed 7 bases and J 7 bases; nucleotides not matched to a gene: 3. Germline V gene sequence: CDR1 SNHLY, CDR2 FYNNEI. CDR3 loop: CASKGLAGVNIQYF. The CDR3 region has the DNA TGTGCCAGCAAGGGACTAGCGGGAGTTAACATTCAGTACTTC.

The CDR3 DNA sequence: TGCGCCAGCAGCTACAGGACAGGGGGTAGCTCCTACGAGCAGTACTTC. Amino acid sequence: CASSYRTGGSSYEQYF. The V gene is TRBV5-1, the J gene TRBJ2-7, with 10 bases fitting TRBD1. CDR1 is SGHRS and CDR2 is YFSETQ in the germline V gene. The CDR3 runs 16 residues. The ends lost 3 bases at V and 0 bases at J; junction bases unmatched: 6.

This clonotype was recorded many times. The rearrangement joins TRBV6-5 to TRBJ1-5, with D possibly being TRBD1 (6 bases). Deletions cut 2 bases from V and 5 bases from J, with 10 bases between. Germline V gene data show CDR1 as MNHEY and CDR2 as SVGAGI. The CDR3 is 14 amino acids. The CDR3 sequence: CASSYGGGYQPQHF. CDR3 DNA: TGTGCCAGCAGTTACGGTGGGGGCTATCAGCCCCAGCATTTT.

This clonotype was observed many times. J is TRBJ1-6 and V is TRBV7-9; D not resolved. Trimming left V 7 bases short and J 7 bases short, with 11 bases between. This CDR3 region has 13 residues. The germline V gene encodes CDR1 SEHNR and CDR2 FQNEAQ (reference sequence). Written as DNA, the CDR3 is TGTGCCAGCACCCCAGACGGGAATTCACCCCTCCACTTT. The encoded protein is CASTPDGNSPLHF.

This clonotype was seen at least ten times. The chain joins TRBV19 to TRBJ2-1, with unresolved D. The V end lost 6 bases, the J end lost 0 bases, and 18 bases lay between the germline ends. Germline V gene data show CDR1 as LNHDA and CDR2 as SQIVND (reference sequence). The CDR3 length is 17 residues. This chain's CDR3 is CASSPRSAVTSYNEQFF. CDR3 nucleotide sequence: TGTGCCAGTAGCCCTCGGTCCGCGGTTACCTCCTACAATGAGCAGTTCTTC.

This clonotype has at least ten counts. This chain links TRBV4-3 with TRBJ2-7; D not certain. The CDR3 has 13 residues. V was pared by 3 bases and J by 6 bases, with 12 bases between. Germline V gives CDR1 LGHNA, CDR2 YSLEER. CDR3 residues: CASSQERATEQYF. CDR3 DNA: TGCGCCAGCAGCCAGGAAAGGGCCACCGAGCAGTACTTC.

Many counts were recorded for this clonotype. The genes are TRBV7-2 and TRBJ1-6; D is uncertain. The CDR3 sequence is 14 residues long. Germline V lookup: CDR1 SGHTA, CDR2 FQGNSA. V lost 6 bases to trimming and J lost 5 bases, with 11 bases between them. The CDR3 here is CASSSRADNSPLHF. Written as DNA, the CDR3 is TGTGCCAGCAGTTCCCGGGCCGATAATTCACCCCTCCACTTT.

This clonotype was observed at least ten times. V and J are TRBV5-1 and TRBJ2-1, with D possibly matching TRBD1 (5 bases). CDR1 SGHRS and CDR2 YFSETQ come from the germline V gene. The V and J ends lost 4 bases and 8 bases respectively, with 16 bases between them. There are 14 residues in the CDR3. Here the CDR3 DNA reads TGCGCCAGCAGCCCCGACAGCCAGGTCCATGAGCAGTTCTTC. Translated: CASSPDSQVHEQFF.

This sequence joins TRBV27 and TRBJ2-7, with 7 bases matching TRBD2. The V and J ends lost 3 bases and 3 bases, in that order; junction bases with no gene match: 8. Per the germline V gene, CDR1 is MNHEY and CDR2 is SMNVEV (reference sequence). CDR3 length: 15 residues. The CDR3 sequence is CASSFGPTGGYEQYF. The CDR3 bases are TGTGCCAGCAGTTTCGGCCCAACGGGAGGCTACGAGCAGTACTTC.

This clonotype was seen ten or more times. The chain employs TRBV7-2 and TRBJ2-1; 7 nucleotides match TRBD2. Germline values: CDR1 SGHTA, CDR2 FQGNSA. The length of the CDR3 is 13 residues. V was pared by 5 bases and J by 13 bases, with 11 bases of the junction left unmatched. CDR3 in amino acids: CASSIGTMGPQFF. Written as DNA, the CDR3 is TGTGCCAGCAGCATCGGGACTATGGGCCCCCAGTTCTTC.

Many counts were recorded for this clonotype. V is TRBV7-8 and J is TRBJ1-5; perhaps TRBD1 as D (5 bases). The CDR3 has 15 amino acids. V was clipped by 4 bases and J by 3 bases, with 13 bases between them. Germline CDR1 reads SGHVS; CDR2 reads FQNEAQ. The CDR3 spells CASSSHRGNNQPQHF. The CDR3 DNA reads as TGTGCCAGCAGCTCTCACCGGGGGAACAATCAGCCCCAGCATTTT.

The chain employs TRBV6-1 and TRBJ2-3; 7 bases align to TRBD1. CDR3 length: 14 residues. Per germline, CDR1 MNHNS and CDR2 SASEGT. Trimming removed 6 bases from V and 2 bases from J; junction bases left unmatched: 5. Written as DNA, the CDR3 is TGTGCCAGCAGCCAGGGACAGAACACAGATACGCAGTATTTT. This translates into CASSQGQNTDTQYF.

This clonotype was detected ten times or more. The chain joins TRBV7-2 to TRBJ2-3; TRBD1 matches at 9 bases. Unmatched junction bases numbered 14, after V lost 4 bases and J lost 6 bases. The CDR3 totals 17 residues. Germline CDR1 SGHTA, CDR2 FQGNSA. The CDR3 DNA follows: TGTGCCAGCAGCTCCCGGGGGTGGGACAGGGTGTCGGATACGCAGTATTTT. It encodes CASSSRGWDRVSDTQYF.

At least ten counts were recorded for this clonotype. CDR3 in amino acids: CASSSFSGGLRGQYF. The CDR3 DNA sequence: TGTGCCAGCAGTTCCTTTAGCGGGGGGCTACGAGGGCAGTACTTC. The V gene is TRBV6-5, the J gene TRBJ2-7; 10 positions agree with TRBD2. V lost 4 bases and J lost 9; bases outside the gene matches: 12. CDR1 MNHEY and CDR2 SVGAGI come from the germline V gene. The CDR3 is 15 amino acids.

This clonotype was seen repeatedly, ten times or more. CDR3 bases: TGCAGTTCCGCGGGGGACATCTCTGGAAACACCATATATTTT. Its translation is CSSAGDISGNTIYF. The chain is built from TRBV20-1 and TRBJ1-3; D is possibly TRBD1 (6 bases). This CDR3 has 14 amino acids. V gave up 8 bases and J gave up 0 bases, with 14 bases separating them. Germline CDR1 and CDR2: DFQATT and SNEGSKA (reference sequence).

The chain employs TRBV29-1 and TRBJ1-1; D ambiguous. Germline CDR1 and CDR2: SQVTM and ANQGSEA. CDR3 size: 13 residues. V dropped 1 base and J dropped 0 bases, with 6 bases sitting between them. This CDR3 reads CSVEVDLNTEAFF. For the CDR3, the DNA is TGCAGCGTTGAAGTGGACTTGAACACTGAAGCTTTCTTT.

About this clonotype: A much larger clone lies a single base off, so this may be a read error. The chain couples TRBV29-1 to TRBJ2-7, with D possibly being TRBD1 (6 bases). The V gene's germline CDR1 is SQVTM and CDR2 ANQGSEA. CDR3 length: 13 residues. CDR3 nucleotide sequence: TGCAACGTTGTGAACAGGGATCCCTACGAGCAGTACTTC. This sequence encodes CNVVNRDPYEQYF.

This clonotype occurred many times. The V gene is TRBV7-2, the J gene TRBJ2-1, with 10 bases identical to TRBD2. The CDR3 loop spans 15 amino acids. V lost 5 bases and J lost 9; bases outside the gene matches: 10. The V gene's germline CDR1 is SGHTA and CDR2 FQGNSA. The chain's CDR3 is CASSPQRGGQSEQFF. DNA of the CDR3: TGTGCCAGCAGCCCCCAGCGGGGGGGTCAGAGTGAGCAGTTCTTC. Full variable domain (missing parts from reference TRBV7-2 and TRBJ2-1): GAGVSQSPSNKVTEKGKDVELRCDPISGHTALYWYRQSLGQGLEFLIYFQGNSAPDKSGLPSDRFSAERTGGSVSTLTIQRTQQEDSAVYLCASSPQRGGQSEQFFGPGTRLTVL.

This clonotype came up many times. The gene calls are TRBV9 and TRBJ1-6; D is unresolved. The V and J ends lost 4 bases and 10 bases respectively, with 12 bases between them. Germline loops: CDR1 SGDLS, CDR2 YYNGEE. The length of the CDR3 is 13 residues. CDR3 coding DNA: TGTGCCAGCAGCTTAGAGATGGACTCACCCCTCCACTTT. Residues: CASSLEMDSPLHF.

This clonotype was seen at least ten times. The chain couples TRBV5-1 to TRBJ2-7; D is perhaps TRBD2 (5 bases). CDR3 length: 14 amino acids. Trimming cost V 4 bases and J 6 bases, with 17 bases left between them. Germline values: CDR1 SGHRS, CDR2 YFSETQ. For the CDR3, the DNA is TGCGCCAGCAGCCCAGGAGGTTTTATTTCCGAGCAGTACTTC. This sequence encodes CASSPGGFISEQYF.

This clonotype was found many times. J is TRBJ2-7 and V is TRBV28; D perhaps matches TRBD1 (5 bases). Germline CDR1 and CDR2: MDHEN and SYDVKM. The CDR3 consists of 17 residues. V lost 3 bases, J lost 0 bases, and 18 bases lay in between. The CDR3: CASSFVVGPANSYEQYF. As DNA, the CDR3 is TGTGCCAGCAGTTTTGTAGTGGGGCCGGCGAACTCCTACGAGCAGTACTTC.

With respect to this clonotype: This may arise from a read error, as a much more abundant clone is one base away. The conserved final phenylalanine or tryptophan is absent from the CDR3, which likely points to a read error. This sequence joins TRBV20-1 and TRBJ1-1, with 8 bases that match TRBD1. The CDR3 covers 15 residues. Germline CDR1 is DFQATT and CDR2 is SNEGSKA (reference sequence). Trimming took 0 bases from V and 4 from J; bases not matched to a gene: 7. The CDR3 protein is CSARDRRTGTTEAFL. The CDR3 coding sequence is TGCAGTGCTAGAGATCGTAGGACAGGGACCACTGAAGCTTTCTTA.

The V call is TRBV12-3 or TRBV12-4, the J call TRBJ2-3, with a possible D match to TRBD1 (5 bases). The length of the CDR3 is 16 residues. V was cut by 3 bases and J by 3 bases, with 16 bases left in between. In DNA, the CDR3 is TGTGCCAGCAGTTTTCCCCGACAGAACCGTACAGATACGCAGTATTTT. As protein: CASSFPRQNRTDTQYF.

This clonotype was seen at least ten times. This chain uses TRBV4-3 with TRBJ1-1; TRBD1 might be the D (5 bases). The germline gives CDR1 LGHNA, CDR2 YSLEER. The ends were cut back, 1 base at V and 11 bases at J, with 11 bases in the middle. This CDR3 comprises 12 residues. The CDR3 nucleotides are TGCGCCAGCAGCCAAGGGGGCAGTATGGCTTTCTTT. Translation gives CASSQGGSMAFF.

This clonotype showed up many times. The V gene is TRBV7-9, the J gene TRBJ1-1, with TRBD1 as a possible D gene (6 bases). The V gene's germline CDR1 is SEHNR and CDR2 FQNEAQ (reference sequence). This CDR3 is 14 amino acids long. Trimming left V 8 bases short and J 2 bases short, with 15 bases between. The CDR3 protein is CASVPRDKNTEAFF. The CDR3 region has the DNA TGTGCCAGCGTACCCCGGGACAAAAACACTGAAGCTTTCTTT.

This clonotype showed up just a few times. With a much larger clone just one base away, this may be a read error. V is TRBV20-1 and J is TRBJ2-3, with D unresolved. The germline gives CDR1 DFQATT, CDR2 SNEGSKA (reference sequence). The CDR3 runs 8 residues. The CDR3 is CTWNTQYF. The CDR3 DNA reads as TGCACTTGGAATACGCAGTATTTT.

The genes are TRBV20-1 and TRBJ1-5, with a weak D call TRBD1 (5 bases). Trimming pared 3 bases from V and 0 bases from J, leaving 12 bases between. This CDR3 has 15 residues. CDR1 is DFQATT, CDR2 SNEGSKA, per germline (reference sequence). The CDR3 reads CSARKGSGSNQPQHF. In nucleotides, the CDR3 is TGCAGTGCTAGGAAGGGGTCTGGTAGCAATCAGCCCCAGCATTTT.

The chain is built from TRBV4-2 and TRBJ2-5, with D possibly TRBD1 on 6 matching bases. The CDR3 runs 16 residues. In germline, CDR1 is LGHNA, CDR2 YNFKEQ. The V and J ends lost 2 bases and 5 bases respectively, with 18 bases between them. The CDR3 DNA is TGTGCCAGCAGCCAACTAAGGCAGACAGGTCTGGAGACCCAGTACTTC. The encoded protein is CASSQLRQTGLETQYF.

Comment on this clonotype: A read error may be the cause here, since a much bigger clone is one base away. The chain joins TRBV6-1 to TRBJ1-1; tentatively, D is TRBD1 (5 bases). Germline CDR1 is MNHNS and CDR2 is SASEGT. This CDR3 region has 15 residues. Here the CDR3 DNA reads TGTGCCAGCAATCCCTTGGGGGGGGGGTACGCTGAAGATTTCTTT. It is translated as CASNPLGGGYAEDFF.

This clonotype was seen ten or more times. V is TRBV4-3 and J is TRBJ1-5; 7 positions agree with TRBD1. With 0 bases clipped from V and 8 bases from J, the junction kept 7 bases outside the gene matches. This CDR3 spans 15 amino acids. Germline CDR1 is LGHNA and CDR2 is YSLEER. CDR3 amino acids: CASSQDFRGQEPQHF. CDR3 in DNA: TGCGCCAGCAGCCAAGATTTTAGGGGGCAGGAGCCCCAGCATTTT.